One sample yielded the 21 T cell receptor beta chains listed below, sequenced in a study of T cell changes during pregnancy in multiple sclerosis. The protocol was immunoSEQ multiplex PCR, while the TCRdb copy is restricted to in-frame clones and leaves out a portion. The sample holds 85,000 to 110,000 clones; around nine tenths are singletons and the top ten take 0.75% to 0.95%. The material was peripheral blood, obtained after pregnancy. These receptor sequences come from a female donor with multiple sclerosis, enrolled in a pregnancy study.

The table lists this clone with a count of one. CDR3 residues: CASSPQVQGNQPQHF. CDR3 DNA: TGTGCCAGCAGTCCACAGGTCCAGGGAAATCAGCCCCAGCATTTT. The chain joins TRBV6-1 to TRBJ1-5; TRBD1 might be the D (5 bases). This CDR3 region has 15 residues. The germline V gene has CDR1 MNHNS and CDR2 SASEGT. The germline V and J ends were trimmed by 5 bases and 4 bases, with 15 bases remaining between them.

The CDR3 DNA is TGTGCCAGTAGCCTTACAGGGGGCTCCTACAATGAGCAGTTCTTC. Translating it yields CASSLTGGSYNEQFF. The V call is TRBV19, the J call TRBJ2-1; 8 nucleotides match TRBD1. The germline V gene has CDR1 LNHDA and CDR2 SQIVND (reference sequence). The junction had 4 bases not matched to a gene; V was cut back by 6 bases and J by 0 bases. The CDR3 sequence is 15 residues long.

The genes are TRBV6-4 and TRBJ1-3; D is uncertain. Germline CDR1 and CDR2: MRHNA and SNTAGT. V dropped 6 bases and J dropped 0 bases, with 15 bases sitting between them. CDR3 size: 16 residues. The CDR3, as DNA: TGTGCCAGCAGCACAATTAGGGAGAACTCTGGAAACACCATATATTTT. Its translation: CASSTIRENSGNTIYF.

J is TRBJ1-4 and V is TRBV13; D gene unclear. The CDR3 length is 14 residues. The germline V and J ends were trimmed by 2 bases and 6 bases, with 10 bases remaining between them. The germline V gene encodes CDR1 PRHDT and CDR2 FYEKMQ (reference sequence). The CDR3 DNA follows: TGTGCCAGCAGCTTACGACGAGGAGATGAAAAACTGTTTTTT. Its protein is CASSLRRGDEKLFF.

Only one count was recorded for this clone. The V gene is TRBV2, the J gene TRBJ2-7, with 15 bases that match TRBD2. The CDR3 loop spans 17 amino acids. The trim removed 6 bases at V and 6 bases at J, leaving 12 bases unmatched. Germline assignment: CDR1 SNHLY and CDR2 FYNNEI. The CDR3 DNA follows: TGTGCCAGCAGGAGGACTAGCGGGAGGGCCTCTCTTCTCGAGCAGTACTTC. Amino acids: CASRRTSGRASLLEQYF.

The chain joins TRBV6-7 to TRBJ1-1; 8 bases match TRBD1. TRBV6-7 counts as an open reading frame of uncertain function. CDR3 length equals 17 residues. Germline trimming cut 7 bases from V and 5 bases from J; bases unmatched to any gene: 18. The DNA for the CDR3 is TGTGCCAGCACGAAGGGGGGGACAGGTAAGGGAGGGACTGAAGCTTTCTTT. This gives the protein CASTKGGTGKGGTEAFF.

The chain couples TRBV11-2 to TRBJ1-1, with D maybe TRBD1 (6 bases). CDR3 length: 13 residues. The V gene's germline CDR1 is SGHAT and CDR2 FQNNGV. V dropped 3 bases and J dropped 8 bases, with 13 bases sitting between them. The CDR3: CASSLRGGAEAFF. As DNA, the CDR3 is TGTGCCAGCAGCTTGCGAGGGGGGGCCGAAGCTTTCTTT.

In its sample, this clone was seen once. V and J are TRBV29-1 and TRBJ1-2, with 9 bases that match TRBD1. V was pared by 6 bases and J by 6 bases, with 5 bases of the junction left unmatched. CDR3 size: 12 residues. The germline gives CDR1 SQVTM, CDR2 ANQGSEA. CDR3 amino acids: CSVVGQGNGYTF. The CDR3 DNA sequence: TGCAGCGTAGTGGGACAGGGTAATGGCTACACCTTC. Complete variable domain (other parts from reference TRBV29-1 and TRBJ1-2): SAVISQKPSRDICQRGTSLTIQCQVDSQVTMMFWYRQQPGQSLTLIATANQGSEATYESGFVIDKFPISRPNLTFSTLTVSNMSPEDSSIYLCSVVGQGNGYTFGSGTRLTVV.

The chain uses TRBV7-2 and TRBJ1-2; D ambiguous. The CDR3 spans 16 residues. Germline V gene lookup returns CDR1 SGHTA and CDR2 FQGNSA. V dropped 0 bases and J dropped 4 bases, with 15 bases sitting between them. CDR3 DNA: TGTGCCAGCAGCTTAGCGATTGGGCAGGTCGGCTATGGCTACACCTTC. The encoded protein is CASSLAIGQVGYGYTF.

The gene calls are TRBV27 and TRBJ2-1; 11 bases fit TRBD2. The CDR3 covers 16 residues. With 5 bases clipped from V and 4 bases from J, the junction kept 7 bases outside the gene matches. Germline CDR1 and CDR2: MNHEY and SMNVEV (reference sequence). CDR3 sequence reads: CASSREGLAEYNEQFF. CDR3 DNA sequence: TGTGCCAGCAGTCGAGAGGGACTAGCGGAGTACAATGAGCAGTTCTTC.

The chain carries TRBV5-1 and TRBJ2-7, with 9 bases aligning to TRBD1. The CDR3 contains 15 residues. V trimming: 4 bases; J trimming: 2 bases; junction bases outside the gene matches: 7. CDR1 SGHRS and CDR2 YFSETQ come from the germline V gene. The DNA for the CDR3 is TGCGCCAGCAGCCTTGTATGGACAGGGGCCTACGAGCAGTACTTC. It specifies CASSLVWTGAYEQYF.

The chain carries TRBV27 and TRBJ2-1, with 10 bases that match TRBD2. This CDR3 is 15 amino acids long. V gave up 5 bases and J gave up 4 bases; unmatched junction bases: 5. CDR1 is MNHEY and CDR2 is SMNVEV in the germline V gene (reference sequence). CDR3 DNA sequence: TGTGCCAGCAGTCCCGGGACTAGCGTATACAATGAGCAGTTCTTC. Its protein product is CASSPGTSVYNEQFF.

The chain carries TRBV29-1 and TRBJ2-1; TRBD2 is a possible D gene (6 bases). V was trimmed by 3 bases and J by 5 bases, leaving 20 bases between them. CDR3 length: 16 residues. CDR1 is SQVTM and CDR2 is ANQGSEA in the germline V gene. CDR3 in DNA: TGCAGCGTTGACCCGATGGGACTTATCCAAGACAATGAGCAGTTCTTC. Its protein is CSVDPMGLIQDNEQFF.

V gene TRBV19 combines with J gene TRBJ1-1; D might be TRBD1 (6 bases). The CDR3 runs 15 residues. CDR1 and CDR2 from the germline V gene are LNHDA and SQIVND (reference sequence). Trimming left V 3 bases short and J 5 bases short, with 16 bases between. CDR3 sequence (DNA): TGTGCCAGTAGTATGTCGTGGCAGGGGTGGACTGAAGCTTTCTTT. Its protein is CASSMSWQGWTEAFF.

The genes are TRBV5-1 and TRBJ2-7; D is perhaps TRBD1 (6 bases). The CDR3 length is 15 residues. Deletions cut 6 bases from V and 1 base from J, with 17 bases between. In germline, CDR1 is SGHRS, CDR2 YFSETQ. The CDR3 DNA follows: TGCGCCAGCACCCAGGGACACGGGAATTCCTACGAGCAGTACTTC. It is translated as CASTQGHGNSYEQYF. Full variable domain (outside the CDR3, taken from reference TRBV5-1 and TRBJ2-7): KAGVTQTPRYLIKTRGQQVTLSCSPISGHRSVSWYQQTPGQGLQFLFEYFSETQRNKGNFPGRFSGRQFSNSRSEMNVSTLELGDSALYLCASTQGHGNSYEQYFGPGTRLTVT.

This rearrangement joins TRBV6-5 to TRBJ2-1; 10 bases line up with TRBD2. The V gene end was trimmed by 6 bases and the J gene end by 10 bases; junction bases not matched to a gene: 9. The CDR3 extends over 14 amino acids. Germline V gene data show CDR1 as MNHEY and CDR2 as SVGAGI. The CDR3 DNA follows: TGTGCCAGCAGCGGGCTAGCGGGAGATCGGGAGCAGTTCTTC. Residues: CASSGLAGDREQFF.

This clone was picked up one time. The chain is built from TRBV9 and TRBJ2-3, with TRBD2 identical over 10 bases. V was pared by 4 bases and J by 1 base, with 6 bases of the junction left unmatched. The CDR3 length is 16 residues. The V gene's germline CDR1 is SGDLS and CDR2 YYNGEE. The CDR3 protein is CASSRSGTSGTDTQYF. Here the CDR3 DNA reads TGTGCCAGCAGCCGGTCCGGGACTAGCGGCACAGATACGCAGTATTTT. The full variable domain, rest sourced from reference TRBV9 and TRBJ2-3, is DSGVTQTPKHLITATGQRVTLRCSPRSGDLSVYWYQQSLDQGLQFLIQYYNGEERAKGNILERFSAQQFPDLHSELNLSSLELGDSALYFCASSRSGTSGTDTQYFGPGTRLTVL.

The rearrangement uses TRBV7-3 and TRBJ2-1; D might be TRBD2 (5 bases). V shed 3 bases and J shed 5 bases, with 8 bases lying between them. The germline CDR1 and CDR2 sequences are SGHTA and FQGTGA. This CDR3 region has 13 residues. In DNA, the CDR3 is TGTGCCAGCAGCTTGGAGCGGAACAATGAGCAGTTCTTC. It yields the protein CASSLERNNEQFF.

The V gene is TRBV6-1, the J gene TRBJ2-7; D might be TRBD2 (7 bases). V lost 3 bases and J 4 bases, leaving 10 bases between the germline ends. The CDR3 loop spans 13 amino acids. In germline, CDR1 is MNHNS, CDR2 SASEGT. The CDR3 region has the DNA TGTGCCAGCAGTGAGGAGGGGGGGTACGAGCAGTACTTC. It translates to CASSEEGGYEQYF.

The rearrangement uses TRBV7-7 and TRBJ2-7, with a possible D match to TRBD1 (5 bases). Germline lookup yields CDR1 SSHAT and CDR2 FNYEAQ (reference sequence). The CDR3 is 14 amino acids. V was pared by 5 bases and J by 6 bases, with 17 bases between. The CDR3 coding sequence is TGTGCCAGCAGCATCGACAGCGTTCGAGGCGAGCAGTACTTC. Its protein is CASSIDSVRGEQYF. Complete variable domain (other parts from reference TRBV7-7 and TRBJ2-7): GAGVSQSPRYKVTKRGQDVTLRCDPISSHATLYWYQQALGQGPEFLTYFNYEAQPDKSGLPSDRFSAERPEGSISTLTIQRTEQRDSAMYRCASSIDSVRGEQYFGPGTRLTVT.

The chain joins TRBV7-8 to TRBJ2-7; D unclear. The germline CDR1 and CDR2 sequences are SGHVS and FQNEAQ. The CDR3 covers 16 residues. V was trimmed by 2 bases and J by 3 bases, leaving 17 bases between them. The CDR3 coding sequence is TGTGCCAGCAGCTTACTTCCACGACAAGACGACTACGAGCAGTACTTC. Protein product: CASSLLPRQDDYEQYF. The complete variable domain, with remaining parts taken from reference TRBV7-8 and TRBJ2-7, reads GAGVSQSPRYKVAKRGQDVALRCDPISGHVSLFWYQQALGQGPEFLTYFQNEAQLDKSGLPSDRFFAERPEGSVSTLKIQRTQQEDSAVYLCASSLLPRQDDYEQYFGPGTRLTVT.